This is a list of T cell receptor beta chains from one sample in a study of Ad26.COV2.S vaccination and SARS-CoV-2 variants. TCRdb keeps only in-frame clones here, not all; method: immunoSEQ multiplex PCR. The sample includes about 350,000 clones, 88% of them seen just once. The input for sequencing was peripheral blood, taken in a trial of Ad26.COV2.S vaccine versus placebo. The receptors stem from a person aged 18-65 years who received the Ad26.COV2.S COVID-19 vaccine or a placebo. CDR3s include the opening cysteine and the closing phenylalanine or tryptophan. Fields, in order: D gene, J gene, V gene, clone size, CDR3 protein, CDR3 DNA. D genes are given only for firm matches. Clone size is stated in some rows and not others, as once, few, many or a class when expanded.

D: -
J: TRBJ2-7
V: TRBV27
size: -
CDR3: CASSLGGEIYEQYF
DNA: TGTGCCAGCAGTTTAGGGGGAGAGATTTACGAGCAGTACTTC

D: TRBD2
J: TRBJ2-1
V: TRBV3-1/TRBV3-2
size: -
CDR3: CASSPRTSGRSNNEQFF
DNA: TGTGCCAGCAGCCCGAGGACTAGCGGGAGGAGCAACAATGAGCAGTTCTTC

D: TRBD2
J: TRBJ2-7
V: TRBV11-2
size: -
CDR3: CASSLESSGSHEQYF
DNA: TGTGCCAGCAGCTTAGAGAGTAGCGGGTCCCACGAGCAGTACTTC

D: TRBD1
J: TRBJ1-2
V: TRBV7-2
size: -
CDR3: CASSLESRQGKRFGYTF
DNA: TGTGCCAGCAGCTTAGAATCCCGACAGGGGAAGCGGTTTGGCTACACCTTC

D: -
J: TRBJ2-1
V: TRBV6-6
size: -
CDR3: CASSLRGNNEQFF
DNA: TGTGCCAGCAGCCTAAGGGGGAACAATGAGCAGTTCTTC

D: -
J: TRBJ1-6
V: TRBV12-1
size: once
CDR3: CASSPVGNSPLHF
DNA: TGTGCCAGCAGCCCTGTGGGTAATTCACCCCTCCACTTT

D: -
J: TRBJ2-2
V: TRBV27
size: -
CDR3: CASSLGQYTGELFF
DNA: TGTGCCAGCAGTTTAGGACAGTACACCGGGGAGCTGTTTTTT

D: -
J: TRBJ1-2
V: TRBV28
size: -
CDR3: CASSFSGVLGGYTF
DNA: TGTGCCAGCAGTTTTTCAGGGGTATTGGGAGGCTACACCTTC

D: -
J: TRBJ1-1
V: TRBV5-1
size: -
CDR3: CASSQDSKPLSNTEAFF
DNA: TGCGCCAGCAGCCAGGACAGCAAACCGCTCTCGAACACTGAAGCTTTCTTT

D: TRBD2
J: TRBJ2-5
V: TRBV28
size: few
CDR3: CASSLPSGSKTQYF
DNA: TGTGCCAGCAGTTTACCTAGCGGGAGTAAGACCCAGTACTTC

D: -
J: TRBJ1-3
V: TRBV19
size: -
CDR3: CASTPFPSGNTIYF
DNA: TGTGCCAGTACCCCGTTCCCCTCTGGAAACACCATATATTTT

D: -
J: TRBJ2-7
V: TRBV10-2
size: -
CDR3: CASSPPRGGPYEQYF
DNA: TGCGCCAGCTCCCCCCCGAGGGGGGGGCCCTACGAGCAGTACTTC

D: TRBD2
J: TRBJ2-7
V: TRBV7-3
size: -
CDR3: CASSLTGTSGSNEQYF
DNA: TGTGCCAGCAGCTTAACGGGGACTAGCGGGTCCAACGAGCAGTACTTC

D: -
J: TRBJ1-1
V: TRBV21-1
size: -
CDR3: CASSIRSTGEGYQAFF
DNA: TGTGCCAGCAGCATCCGAAGCACGGGGGAGGGATACCAAGCTTTCTTT

D: -
J: TRBJ2-3
V: TRBV11-2
size: -
CDR3: CASSPLSRLTDTQYF
DNA: TGTGCCAGCAGCCCACTGTCCAGGCTGACAGATACGCAGTATTTT

D: -
J: TRBJ1-2
V: TRBV9
size: -
CDR3: CASSVEGYGYTF
DNA: TGTGCCAGCAGCGTAGAGGGTTATGGCTACACCTTC

D: -
J: TRBJ1-3
V: TRBV30
size: few
CDR3: CAWKKAGNTIYF
DNA: TGTGCCTGGAAGAAGGCTGGAAACACCATATATTTT

D: TRBD1
J: TRBJ1-4
V: TRBV6-5
size: -
CDR3: CASRGQGPTNEKLFF
DNA: TGTGCCAGCAGGGGACAGGGGCCAACTAATGAAAAACTGTTTTTT

D: -
J: TRBJ1-6
V: TRBV5-8
size: -
CDR3: CASSLGHINSPLHF
DNA: TGTGCCAGCAGCTTGGGACATATCAATTCACCCCTCCACTTT

D: TRBD1
J: TRBJ1-5
V: TRBV19
size: -
CDR3: CASKSGTGSNQPQHF
DNA: TGTGCCAGTAAGTCCGGGACAGGGTCGAATCAGCCCCAGCATTTT

D: TRBD2
J: TRBJ2-1
V: TRBV7-9
size: -
CDR3: CASSLVVAGGEQFF
DNA: TGTGCCAGCAGCTTAGTAGTAGCGGGAGGTGAGCAGTTCTTC

D: -
J: TRBJ1-2
V: TRBV9
size: -
CDR3: CASSVRSGANYGYTF
DNA: TGTGCCAGCAGCGTAAGGTCAGGGGCTAACTATGGCTACACCTTC

D: TRBD2
J: TRBJ2-1
V: TRBV10-3
size: -
CDR3: CAISVAGANNEQFF
DNA: TGTGCCATCAGTGTAGCGGGGGCCAACAATGAGCAGTTCTTC

D: TRBD1
J: TRBJ1-6
V: TRBV9
size: once
CDR3: CASSSGTGGSPLHF
DNA: TGTGCCAGCAGCTCCGGGACAGGGGGGTCACCCCTCCACTTT

D: -
J: TRBJ1-5
V: TRBV5-4
size: -
CDR3: CASSLWIQGHQPQHF
DNA: TGTGCCAGCAGCTTGTGGATCCAGGGTCACCAGCCCCAGCATTTT

D: -
J: TRBJ1-1
V: TRBV15
size: -
CDR3: CATSRAVLGSEAFF
DNA: TGTGCCACCAGCAGAGCTGTCCTGGGATCTGAAGCTTTCTTT

D: TRBD1
J: TRBJ2-3
V: TRBV4-1
size: -
CDR3: CASSQDQGGTDTQYF
DNA: TGCGCCAGCAGCCAAGACCAGGGGGGCACAGATACGCAGTATTTT

D: -
J: TRBJ2-3
V: TRBV9
size: once
CDR3: CASSVTGSLGLPDTQYF
DNA: TGTGCCAGCAGCGTCACCGGGTCTCTCGGACTGCCAGATACGCAGTATTTT

D: -
J: TRBJ2-7
V: TRBV28
size: -
CDR3: CASTRPQVYEQYF
DNA: TGTGCCAGCACTCGGCCACAGGTCTACGAGCAGTACTTC

D: -
J: TRBJ2-3
V: TRBV10-3
size: -
CDR3: CAISVDSSTDTQYF
DNA: TGTGCCATCAGTGTTGACAGTAGCACAGATACGCAGTATTTT

D: TRBD2
J: TRBJ2-3
V: TRBV5-1
size: -
CDR3: CASSLSSRAGGTDTQYF
DNA: TGCGCCAGCAGCTTGTCCTCGAGGGCGGGGGGCACAGATACGCAGTATTTT

D: -
J: TRBJ1-3
V: TRBV10-3
size: few
CDR3: CAIGINSGNTIYF
DNA: TGTGCCATCGGCATCAACTCTGGAAACACCATATATTTT

D: TRBD1
J: TRBJ2-3
V: TRBV30
size: -
CDR3: CAWKGDSHTDTQYF
DNA: TGTGCCTGGAAGGGGGACAGCCACACAGATACGCAGTATTTT

D: TRBD2
J: TRBJ2-1
V: TRBV7-3
size: -
CDR3: CASSLIGGLATYNEQFF
DNA: TGTGCCAGCAGCTTAATAGGGGGACTAGCGACCTACAATGAGCAGTTCTTC

D: -
J: TRBJ2-1
V: TRBV6-6
size: once
CDR3: CASSRHGEQFF
DNA: TGTGCCAGCAGTCGCCATGGTGAGCAGTTCTTC

D: TRBD1
J: TRBJ1-2
V: TRBV27
size: -
CDR3: CASRQRQGEDYGYTF
DNA: TGTGCCAGCAGACAAAGACAGGGTGAGGACTATGGCTACACCTTC

D: -
J: TRBJ2-1
V: TRBV9
size: -
CDR3: CASSVATPGGGRYNEQFF
DNA: TGTGCCAGCAGCGTAGCCACCCCTGGGGGCGGCCGCTACAATGAGCAGTTCTTC

D: TRBD2
J: TRBJ2-2
V: TRBV5-6
size: -
CDR3: CASSPGRAAGELFF
DNA: TGTGCCAGCAGCCCGGGGAGGGCGGCCGGGGAGCTGTTTTTT

D: -
J: TRBJ1-5
V: TRBV7-8
size: -
CDR3: CASSLGVGRSQHF
DNA: TGTGCCAGCAGCTTAGGGGTCGGCAGGAGCCAGCATTTT

D: -
J: TRBJ2-3
V: TRBV15
size: -
CDR3: CATSRSLRDEEDTQYF
DNA: TGTGCCACCAGCAGATCTCTCAGGGATGAGGAAGATACGCAGTATTTT

D: -
J: TRBJ2-5
V: TRBV3-1/TRBV3-2
size: once
CDR3: CASTQQGLEVQETQYF
DNA: TGTGCCAGCACACAACAGGGTTTGGAGGTTCAAGAGACCCAGTACTTC

D: -
J: TRBJ1-5
V: TRBV5-5
size: -
CDR3: CASSLDPNNQPQHF
DNA: TGTGCCAGCAGCTTGGACCCGAACAATCAGCCCCAGCATTTT

D: -
J: TRBJ2-1
V: TRBV2
size: -
CDR3: CASSESWDRYNEQFF
DNA: TGTGCCAGCAGTGAATCATGGGACCGATACAATGAGCAGTTCTTC

D: -
J: TRBJ2-7
V: TRBV19
size: -
CDR3: CASSGVFYEQYF
DNA: TGTGCCAGTAGTGGGGTATTCTACGAGCAGTACTTC

D: -
J: TRBJ1-3
V: TRBV10-3
size: -
CDR3: CAISDTTVGGNTIYF
DNA: TGTGCCATCAGTGACACGACAGTAGGCGGAAACACCATATATTTT

D: -
J: TRBJ1-6
V: TRBV7-3
size: -
CDR3: CASRQRASSPLHF
DNA: TGTGCCAGCAGGCAAAGGGCCAGTTCACCCCTCCACTTT

D: -
J: TRBJ2-7
V: TRBV6-4
size: -
CDR3: CASSVNPGSSYEQYF
DNA: TGTGCCAGCAGTGTGAACCCGGGCAGCTCCTACGAGCAGTACTTC

D: -
J: TRBJ1-2
V: TRBV7-2
size: -
CDR3: CASSLAGERGYTF
DNA: TGTGCCAGCAGCTTAGCTGGGGAAAGAGGCTACACCTTC

D: -
J: TRBJ1-2
V: TRBV7-8
size: -
CDR3: CASSLRTATLNYGYTF
DNA: TGTGCCAGCAGCTTAAGGACAGCGACCCTTAACTATGGCTACACCTTC

D: TRBD2
J: TRBJ2-1
V: TRBV9
size: -
CDR3: CASSVNGRDYNEQFF
DNA: TGTGCCAGCAGCGTAAACGGGAGGGATTACAATGAGCAGTTCTTC

D: -
J: TRBJ1-3
V: TRBV19
size: -
CDR3: CASSTRKGAGNTIYF
DNA: TGTGCCAGTAGTACCCGCAAAGGGGCTGGAAACACCATATATTTT

D: -
J: TRBJ1-2
V: TRBV4-3
size: once
CDR3: CASSQDIPGASYGYTF
DNA: TGCGCCAGCAGCCAAGATATACCAGGGGCAAGCTATGGCTACACCTTC

D: TRBD1
J: TRBJ1-2
V: TRBV24-1
size: -
CDR3: CATSDHDRGYGYTF
DNA: TGTGCCACCAGTGACCACGACAGGGGGTATGGCTACACCTTC

D: TRBD1
J: TRBJ2-2
V: TRBV6-5
size: -
CDR3: CASSTGTGTTGELFF
DNA: TGTGCCAGCAGTACCGGGACAGGGACCACCGGGGAGCTGTTTTTT

D: -
J: TRBJ1-4
V: TRBV18
size: -
CDR3: CASSPLDSVNEKLFF
DNA: TGTGCCAGCTCACCACTGGACAGCGTTAATGAAAAACTGTTTTTT

D: -
J: TRBJ2-1
V: TRBV27
size: -
CDR3: CASSPSGWGDEQFF
DNA: TGTGCCAGCAGTCCTTCAGGGTGGGGCGATGAGCAGTTCTTC

D: TRBD2
J: TRBJ2-7
V: TRBV6-6
size: -
CDR3: CASSYDSGAYEQYF
DNA: TGTGCCAGCAGTTACGATAGCGGGGCGTACGAGCAGTACTTC

D: -
J: TRBJ2-3
V: TRBV9
size: once
CDR3: CASSVGPPAGMGTDTQYF
DNA: TGTGCCAGCAGCGTAGGACCCCCTGCAGGGATGGGCACAGATACGCAGTATTTT

D: -
J: TRBJ2-1
V: TRBV28
size: -
CDR3: CASLLGDSYNEQFF
DNA: TGTGCCAGCTTACTTGGGGACTCCTACAATGAGCAGTTCTTC